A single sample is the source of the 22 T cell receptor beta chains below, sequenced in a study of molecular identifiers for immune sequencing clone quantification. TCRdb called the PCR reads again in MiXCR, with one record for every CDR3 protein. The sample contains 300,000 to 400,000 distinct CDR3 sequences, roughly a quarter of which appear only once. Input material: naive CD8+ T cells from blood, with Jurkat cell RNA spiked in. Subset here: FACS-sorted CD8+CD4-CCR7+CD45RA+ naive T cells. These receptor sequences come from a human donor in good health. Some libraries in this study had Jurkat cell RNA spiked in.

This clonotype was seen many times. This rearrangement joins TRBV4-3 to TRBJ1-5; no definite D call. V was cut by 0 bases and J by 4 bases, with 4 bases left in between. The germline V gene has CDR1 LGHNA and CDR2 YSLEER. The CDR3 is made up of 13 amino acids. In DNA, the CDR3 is TGCGCCAGCAGCCAAGAGGATAATCAGCCCCAGCATTTT. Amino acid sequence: CASSQEDNQPQHF.

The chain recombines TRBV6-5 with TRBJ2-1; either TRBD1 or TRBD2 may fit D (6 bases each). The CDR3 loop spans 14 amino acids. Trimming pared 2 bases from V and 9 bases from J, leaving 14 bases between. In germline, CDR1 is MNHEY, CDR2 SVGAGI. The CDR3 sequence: CASSYAPGAGEQFF. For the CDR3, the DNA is TGTGCCAGCAGTTACGCTCCGGGGGCCGGTGAGCAGTTCTTC.

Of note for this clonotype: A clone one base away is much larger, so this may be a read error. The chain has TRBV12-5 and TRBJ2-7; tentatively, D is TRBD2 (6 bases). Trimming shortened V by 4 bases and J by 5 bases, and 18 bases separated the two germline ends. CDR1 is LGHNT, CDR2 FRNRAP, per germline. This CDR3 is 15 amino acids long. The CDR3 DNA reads TGTGCTAGTGGTTCCACACGGGGGTCCCCCCACGAGCAGTACTTC. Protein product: CASGSTRGSPHEQYF.

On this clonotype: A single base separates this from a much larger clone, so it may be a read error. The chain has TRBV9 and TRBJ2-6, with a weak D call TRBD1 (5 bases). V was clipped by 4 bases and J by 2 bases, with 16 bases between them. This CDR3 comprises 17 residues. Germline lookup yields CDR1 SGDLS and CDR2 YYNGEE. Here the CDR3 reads CASSPGQSLAGANVLTF. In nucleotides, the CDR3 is TGTGCCAGCAGCCCAGGGCAGAGCCTCGCTGGGGCCAACGTCCTGACTTTC.

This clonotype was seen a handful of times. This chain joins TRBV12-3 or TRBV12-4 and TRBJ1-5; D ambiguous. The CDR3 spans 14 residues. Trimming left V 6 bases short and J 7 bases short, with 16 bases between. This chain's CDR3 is CASSFKLHRQPQHF. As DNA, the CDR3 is TGTGCCAGCAGCTTCAAATTACATCGACAGCCCCAGCATTTT.

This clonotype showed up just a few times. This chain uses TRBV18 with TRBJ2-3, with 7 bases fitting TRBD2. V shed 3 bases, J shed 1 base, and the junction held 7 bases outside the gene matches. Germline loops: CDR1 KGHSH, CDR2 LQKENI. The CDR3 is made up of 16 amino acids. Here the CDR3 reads CASSPKGGYGTDTQYF. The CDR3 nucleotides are TGTGCCAGCTCACCTAAGGGAGGGTACGGCACAGATACGCAGTATTTT. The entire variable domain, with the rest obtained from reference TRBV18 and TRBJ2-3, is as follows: NAGVMQNPRHLVRRRGQEARLRCSPMKGHSHVYWYRQLPEEGLKFMVYLQKENIIDESGMPKERFSAEFPKEGPSILRIQQVVRGDSAAYFCASSPKGGYGTDTQYFGPGTRLTVL.

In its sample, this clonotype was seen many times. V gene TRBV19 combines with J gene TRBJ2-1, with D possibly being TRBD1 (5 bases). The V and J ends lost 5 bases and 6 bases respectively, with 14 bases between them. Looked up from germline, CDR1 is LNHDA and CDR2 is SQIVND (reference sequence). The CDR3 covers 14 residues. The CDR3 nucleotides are TGTGCCAGTAGTTGGGGCGGACCGGGCAATGAGCAGTTCTTC. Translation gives CASSWGGPGNEQFF. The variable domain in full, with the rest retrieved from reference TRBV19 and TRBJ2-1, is DGGITQSPKYLFRKEGQNVTLSCEQNLNHDAMYWYRQDPGQGLRLIYYSQIVNDFQKGDIAEGYSVSREKKESFPLTVTSAQKNPTAFYLCASSWGGPGNEQFFGPGTRLTVL.

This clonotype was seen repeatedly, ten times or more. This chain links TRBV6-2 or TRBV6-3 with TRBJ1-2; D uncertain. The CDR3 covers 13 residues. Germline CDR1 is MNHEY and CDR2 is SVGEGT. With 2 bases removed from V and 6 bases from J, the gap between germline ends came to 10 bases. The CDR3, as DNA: TGTGCCAGCAGTTACGGAGGGTTGAATGGCTACACCTTC. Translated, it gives CASSYGGLNGYTF.

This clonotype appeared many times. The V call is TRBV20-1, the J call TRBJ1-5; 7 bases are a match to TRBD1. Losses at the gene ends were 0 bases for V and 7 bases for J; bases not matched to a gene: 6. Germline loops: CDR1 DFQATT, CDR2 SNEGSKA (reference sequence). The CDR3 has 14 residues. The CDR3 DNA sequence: TGCAGTGCTAGAGATTACAGGGGACGCCAGCCCCAGCATTTT. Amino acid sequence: CSARDYRGRQPQHF.

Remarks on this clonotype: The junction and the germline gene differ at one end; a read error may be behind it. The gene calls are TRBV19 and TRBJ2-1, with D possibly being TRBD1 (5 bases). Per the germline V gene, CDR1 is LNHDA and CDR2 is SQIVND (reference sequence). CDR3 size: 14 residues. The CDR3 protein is CVSSIQEPNNEQFF. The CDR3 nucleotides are TGTGTCAGTAGTATACAGGAGCCCAATAATGAGCAGTTCTTC.

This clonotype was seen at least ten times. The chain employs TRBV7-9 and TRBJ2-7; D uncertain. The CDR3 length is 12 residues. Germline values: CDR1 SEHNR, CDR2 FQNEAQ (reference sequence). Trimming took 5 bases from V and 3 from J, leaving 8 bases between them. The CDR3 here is CASSPSFYEQYF. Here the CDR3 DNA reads TGTGCCAGCAGCCCCTCCTTCTACGAGCAGTACTTC.

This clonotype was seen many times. The CDR3 here is CASSSWGTALQREKLFF. CDR3 sequence (DNA): TGTGCCAGCAGCTCCTGGGGGACCGCTCTCCAACGGGAAAAACTGTTTTTT. This chain joins TRBV7-2 and TRBJ1-4; D may be TRBD1 (5 bases). The CDR3 runs to 17 residues. From germline, CDR1 is SGHTA and CDR2 FQGNSA. Trimming took off 4 bases at V and 8 bases at J, with 23 bases between the two ends. The full variable domain, completed using reference TRBV7-2 and TRBJ1-4, is GAGVSQSPSNKVTEKGKDVELRCDPISGHTALYWYRQSLGQGLEFLIYFQGNSAPDKSGLPSDRFSAERTGGSVSTLTIQRTQQEDSAVYLCASSSWGTALQREKLFFGSGTQLSVL.

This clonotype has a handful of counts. The CDR3 sequence: CSVSGTSGGENTGELFF. CDR3 DNA: TGCAGCGTCTCCGGGACTAGCGGGGGTGAGAACACCGGGGAGCTGTTTTTT. The chain uses TRBV29-1 and TRBJ2-2; 14 bases are shared with TRBD2. CDR1 is SQVTM, CDR2 ANQGSEA, per germline. With 6 bases clipped from V and 1 base from J, the junction kept 7 bases outside the gene matches. The CDR3 extends over 17 amino acids.

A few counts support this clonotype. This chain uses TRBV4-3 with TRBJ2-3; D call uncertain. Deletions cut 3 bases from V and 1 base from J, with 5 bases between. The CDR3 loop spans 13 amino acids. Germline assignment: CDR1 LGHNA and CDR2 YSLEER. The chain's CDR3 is CASSQTRTDTQYF. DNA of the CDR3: TGCGCCAGCAGCCAGACTCGCACAGATACGCAGTATTTT.

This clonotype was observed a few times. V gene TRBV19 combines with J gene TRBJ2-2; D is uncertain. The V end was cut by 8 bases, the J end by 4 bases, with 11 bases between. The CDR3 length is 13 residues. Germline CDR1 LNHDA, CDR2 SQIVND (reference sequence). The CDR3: CASPQNGTGELFF. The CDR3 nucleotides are TGTGCCAGTCCTCAGAATGGCACCGGGGAGCTGTTTTTT.

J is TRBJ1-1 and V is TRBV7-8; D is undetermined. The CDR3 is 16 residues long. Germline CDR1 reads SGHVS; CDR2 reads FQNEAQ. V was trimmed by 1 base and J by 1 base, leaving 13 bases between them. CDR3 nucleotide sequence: TGTGCCAGCAGCTTAGGGGCAGGTATAGGGAACACTGAAGCTTTCTTT. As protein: CASSLGAGIGNTEAFF. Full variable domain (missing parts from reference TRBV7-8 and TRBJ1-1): GAGVSQSPRYKVAKRGQDVALRCDPISGHVSLFWYQQALGQGPEFLTYFQNEAQLDKSGLPSDRFFAERPEGSVSTLKIQRTQQEDSAVYLCASSLGAGIGNTEAFFGQGTRLTVV.

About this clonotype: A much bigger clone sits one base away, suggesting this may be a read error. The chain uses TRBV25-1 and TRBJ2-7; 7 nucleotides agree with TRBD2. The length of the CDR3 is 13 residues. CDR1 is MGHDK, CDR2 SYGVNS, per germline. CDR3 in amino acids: CASSERERYGQYF. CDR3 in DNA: TGTGCCAGCAGTGAGCGGGAGCGCTACGGGCAGTACTTC.

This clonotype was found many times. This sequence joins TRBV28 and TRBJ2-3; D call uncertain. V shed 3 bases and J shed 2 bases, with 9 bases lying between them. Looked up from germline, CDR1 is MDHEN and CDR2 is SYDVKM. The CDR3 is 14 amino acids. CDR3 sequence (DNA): TGTGCCAGCAGTTTCGACGGTCTCACAGATACGCAGTATTTT. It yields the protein CASSFDGLTDTQYF.

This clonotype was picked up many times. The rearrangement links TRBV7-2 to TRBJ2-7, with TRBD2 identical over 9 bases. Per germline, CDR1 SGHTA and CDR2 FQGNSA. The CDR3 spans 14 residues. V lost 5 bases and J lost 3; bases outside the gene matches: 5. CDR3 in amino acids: CASSLTAGGYEQYF. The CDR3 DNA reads TGTGCCAGCAGCCTAACAGCGGGAGGCTACGAGCAGTACTTC.

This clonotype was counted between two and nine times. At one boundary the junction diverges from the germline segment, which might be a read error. The CDR3 sequence is CASSHTTAKSPTDTQCF. Here the CDR3 DNA reads TGTGCCAGCAGCCACACAACAGCCAAAAGCCCCACAGATACGCAGTGTTTT. V gene TRBV7-9 combines with J gene TRBJ2-3, with D unresolved. The V gene's germline CDR1 is SEHNR and CDR2 FQNEAQ (reference sequence). The CDR3 runs 17 residues.

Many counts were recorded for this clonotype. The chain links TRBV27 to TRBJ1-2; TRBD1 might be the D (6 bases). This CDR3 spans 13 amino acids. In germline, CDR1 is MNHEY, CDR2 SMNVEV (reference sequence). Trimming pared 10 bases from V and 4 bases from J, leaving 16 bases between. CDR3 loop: CATRAGEGYGYTF. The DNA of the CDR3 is TGTGCCACACGGGCAGGGGAGGGCTATGGCTACACCTTC.

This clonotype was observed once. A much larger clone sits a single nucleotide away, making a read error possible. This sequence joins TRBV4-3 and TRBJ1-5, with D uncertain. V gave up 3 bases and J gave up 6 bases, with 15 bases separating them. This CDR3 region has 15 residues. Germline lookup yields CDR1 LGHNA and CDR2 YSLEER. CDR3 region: CASSHNFLLGQPQHF. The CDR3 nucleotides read TGCGCCAGCAGCCATAATTTTCTTCTGGGTCAGCCCCAGCATTTT.